The clone carrying this T cell receptor beta chain was recorded many times. What it binds is unknown. Trimming removed 4 bases from V and 4 bases from J, with 16 bases in between. The CDR3 totals 15 residues. Germline CDR1 reads MDHEN; CDR2 reads SYDVKM. The sample originates from a study of regulatory T cells in long-lasting Graves disease. Whole-study context: Persistent Graves' disease denoted over 5 years of antithyroid drugs plus positive TSH receptor antibodies.

General observations from the study: TRBV28, TRBJ1-2 and TRBJ2-5 emerged as the favored segments in persistent disease. The number of shared public clonotypes was higher in persistent patients (2,741) than new patients (more than 850).

Documented time point: persistent/refractory GD, antithyroid drugs over 5 years with positive TRAb. With RNA extracted from PBMCs as input, the TCR library was made. Criteria from the American Thyroid Association guidelines were applied to diagnose Graves' disease. Arm-PCR of CDR3 regions and iRepertoire HTBI primers were the basis on which TCR beta libraries were built. MiXCR was run by TCRdb on the multiplex PCR reads, yielding one entry per CDR3 protein. The table has about 660,000 distinct CDR3 sequences, approximately 29% seen once. The sample consisted of peripheral blood mononuclear cells (PBMCs), taken when the disease was refractory, from a patient treated with antithyroid drugs. V usage is TRBV28 and J usage is TRBJ1-2; a possible D gene is TRBD1 (6 bases). This TCR came from a female donor with Graves disease. The CDR3 DNA sequence: TGTGCCAGCAGTTCGAATTCAGGGGCGGGCTATGGCTACACCTTC. Translated, it gives CASSSNSGAGYGYTF.